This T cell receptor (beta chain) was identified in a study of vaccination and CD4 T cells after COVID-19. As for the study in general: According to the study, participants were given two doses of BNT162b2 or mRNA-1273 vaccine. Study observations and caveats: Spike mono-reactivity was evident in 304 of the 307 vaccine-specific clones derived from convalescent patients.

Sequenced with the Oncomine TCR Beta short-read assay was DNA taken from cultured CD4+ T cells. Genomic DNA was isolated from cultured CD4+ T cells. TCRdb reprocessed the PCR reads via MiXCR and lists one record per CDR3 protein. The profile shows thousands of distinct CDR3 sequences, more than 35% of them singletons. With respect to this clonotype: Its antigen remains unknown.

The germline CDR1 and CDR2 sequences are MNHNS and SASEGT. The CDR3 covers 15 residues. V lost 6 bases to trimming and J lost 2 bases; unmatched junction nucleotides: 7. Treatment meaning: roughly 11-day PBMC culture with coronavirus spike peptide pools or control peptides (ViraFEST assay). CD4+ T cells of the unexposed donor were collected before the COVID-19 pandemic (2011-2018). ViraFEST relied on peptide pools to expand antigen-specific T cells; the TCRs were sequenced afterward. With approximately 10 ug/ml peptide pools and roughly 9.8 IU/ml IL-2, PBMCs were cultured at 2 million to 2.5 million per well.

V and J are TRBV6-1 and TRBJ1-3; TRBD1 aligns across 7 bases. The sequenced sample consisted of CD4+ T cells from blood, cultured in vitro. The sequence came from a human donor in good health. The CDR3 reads CASSQTGATGNTIYF. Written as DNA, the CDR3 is TGTGCCAGCAGCCAAACAGGGGCCACTGGAAACACCATATATTTT.